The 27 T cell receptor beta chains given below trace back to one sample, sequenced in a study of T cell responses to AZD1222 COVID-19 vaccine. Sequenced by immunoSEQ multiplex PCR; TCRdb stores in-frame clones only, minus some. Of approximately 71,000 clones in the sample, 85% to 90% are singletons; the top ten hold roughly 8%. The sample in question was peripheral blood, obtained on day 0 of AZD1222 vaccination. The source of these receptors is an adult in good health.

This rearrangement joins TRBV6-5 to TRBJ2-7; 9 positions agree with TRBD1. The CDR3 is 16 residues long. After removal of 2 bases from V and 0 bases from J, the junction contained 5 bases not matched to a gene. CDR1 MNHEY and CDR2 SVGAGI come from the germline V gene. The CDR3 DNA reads TGTGCCAGCAGTTACGCGAGGGACAGGGACTCCTACGAGCAGTACTTC. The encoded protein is CASSYARDRDSYEQYF.

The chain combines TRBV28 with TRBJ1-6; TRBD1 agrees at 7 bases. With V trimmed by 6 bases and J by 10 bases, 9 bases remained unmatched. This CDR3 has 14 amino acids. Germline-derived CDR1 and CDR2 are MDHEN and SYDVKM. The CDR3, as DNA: TGTGCCAGCAGCTACCGGGACAGAGGATCACCCCTCCACTTT. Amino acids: CASSYRDRGSPLHF.

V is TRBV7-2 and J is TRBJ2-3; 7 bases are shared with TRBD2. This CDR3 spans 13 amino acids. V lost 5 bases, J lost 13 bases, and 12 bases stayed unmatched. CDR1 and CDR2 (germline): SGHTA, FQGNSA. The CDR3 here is CASSDGGSGGKYF. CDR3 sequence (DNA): TGTGCCAGCAGCGACGGGGGGAGCGGTGGGAAGTATTTT.

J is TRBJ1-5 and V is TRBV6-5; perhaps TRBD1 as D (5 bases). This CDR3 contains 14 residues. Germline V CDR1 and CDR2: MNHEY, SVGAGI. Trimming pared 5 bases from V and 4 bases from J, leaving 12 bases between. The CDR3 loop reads CASSPRGENQPQHF. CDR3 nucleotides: TGTGCCAGCAGTCCCCGGGGGGAGAATCAGCCCCAGCATTTT.

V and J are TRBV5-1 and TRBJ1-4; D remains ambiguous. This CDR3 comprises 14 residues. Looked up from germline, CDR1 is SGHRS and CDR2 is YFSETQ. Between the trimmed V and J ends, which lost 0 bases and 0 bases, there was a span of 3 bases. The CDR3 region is CASSLDSTNEKLFF. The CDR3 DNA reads TGCGCCAGCAGCTTGGACTCAACTAATGAAAAACTGTTTTTT.

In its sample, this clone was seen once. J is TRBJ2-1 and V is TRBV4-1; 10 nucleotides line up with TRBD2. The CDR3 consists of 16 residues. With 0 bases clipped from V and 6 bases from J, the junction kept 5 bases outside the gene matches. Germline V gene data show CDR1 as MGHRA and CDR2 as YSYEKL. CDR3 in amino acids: CASSQDIAGGFNEQFF. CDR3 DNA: TGCGCCAGCAGCCAAGATATAGCGGGAGGATTCAATGAGCAGTTCTTC.

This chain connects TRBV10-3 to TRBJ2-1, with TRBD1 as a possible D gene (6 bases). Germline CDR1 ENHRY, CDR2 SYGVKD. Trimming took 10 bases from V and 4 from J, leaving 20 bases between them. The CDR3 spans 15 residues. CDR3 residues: CASQLEQGGYNEQFF. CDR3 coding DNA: TGTGCCAGCCAACTAGAACAGGGCGGGTACAATGAGCAGTTCTTC.

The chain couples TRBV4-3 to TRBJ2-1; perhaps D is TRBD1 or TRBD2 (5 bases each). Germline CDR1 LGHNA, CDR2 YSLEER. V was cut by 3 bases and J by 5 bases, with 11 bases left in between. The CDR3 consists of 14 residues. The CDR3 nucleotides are TGCGCCAGCAGCCAGGGACGGAGCAACAATGAGCAGTTCTTC. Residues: CASSQGRSNNEQFF.

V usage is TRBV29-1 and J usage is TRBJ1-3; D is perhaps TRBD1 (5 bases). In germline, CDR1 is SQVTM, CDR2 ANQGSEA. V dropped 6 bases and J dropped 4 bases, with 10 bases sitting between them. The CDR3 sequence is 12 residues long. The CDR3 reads CSVLTEGNTIYF. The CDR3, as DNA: TGCAGCGTCCTGACAGAGGGAAACACCATATATTTT.

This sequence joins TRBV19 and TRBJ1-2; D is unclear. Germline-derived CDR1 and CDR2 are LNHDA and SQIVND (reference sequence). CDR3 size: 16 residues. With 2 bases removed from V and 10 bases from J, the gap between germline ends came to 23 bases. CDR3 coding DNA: TGTGCCAGTAGTATATCCCTCGCCGGGGTGGCCCTCCTCTACACCTTC. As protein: CASSISLAGVALLYTF.

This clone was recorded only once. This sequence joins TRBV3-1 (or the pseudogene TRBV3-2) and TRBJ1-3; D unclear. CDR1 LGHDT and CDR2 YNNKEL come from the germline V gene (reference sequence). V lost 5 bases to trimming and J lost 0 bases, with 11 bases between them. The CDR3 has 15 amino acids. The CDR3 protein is CASSNVRGSGNTIYF. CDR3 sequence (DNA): TGTGCCAGCAGCAACGTGCGGGGCTCTGGAAACACCATATATTTT.

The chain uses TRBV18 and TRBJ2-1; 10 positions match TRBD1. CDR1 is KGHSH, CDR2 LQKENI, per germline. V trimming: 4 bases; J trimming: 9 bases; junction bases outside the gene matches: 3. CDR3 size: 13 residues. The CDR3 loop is CASSQGTGVEQFF. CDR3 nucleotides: TGTGCCAGCTCACAAGGGACAGGGGTTGAGCAGTTCTTC.

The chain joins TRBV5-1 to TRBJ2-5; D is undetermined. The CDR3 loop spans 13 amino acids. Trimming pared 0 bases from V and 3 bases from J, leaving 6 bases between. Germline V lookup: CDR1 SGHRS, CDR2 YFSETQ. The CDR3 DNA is TGCGCCAGCAGCTTGGCCTCGGAAGAGACCCAGTACTTC. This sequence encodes CASSLASEETQYF.

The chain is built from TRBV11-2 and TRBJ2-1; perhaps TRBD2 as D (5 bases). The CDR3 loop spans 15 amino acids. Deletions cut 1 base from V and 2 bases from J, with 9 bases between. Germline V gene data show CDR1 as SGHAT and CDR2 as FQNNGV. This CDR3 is CASSLVGVAYNEQFF. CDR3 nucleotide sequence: TGTGCCAGCAGCTTAGTCGGGGTCGCCTACAATGAGCAGTTCTTC.

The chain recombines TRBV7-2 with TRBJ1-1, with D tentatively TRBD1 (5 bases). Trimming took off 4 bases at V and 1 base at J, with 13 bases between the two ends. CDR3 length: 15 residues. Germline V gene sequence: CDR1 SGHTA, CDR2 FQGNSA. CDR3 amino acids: CASSSSGTQNTEAFF. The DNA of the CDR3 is TGTGCCAGCAGCTCCTCCGGGACTCAGAACACTGAAGCTTTCTTT.

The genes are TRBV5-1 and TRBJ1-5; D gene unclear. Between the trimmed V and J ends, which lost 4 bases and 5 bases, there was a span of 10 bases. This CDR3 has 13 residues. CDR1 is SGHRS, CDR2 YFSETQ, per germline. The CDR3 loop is CASSPAADQPQHF. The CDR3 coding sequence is TGCGCCAGCAGCCCCGCAGCGGATCAGCCCCAGCATTTT.

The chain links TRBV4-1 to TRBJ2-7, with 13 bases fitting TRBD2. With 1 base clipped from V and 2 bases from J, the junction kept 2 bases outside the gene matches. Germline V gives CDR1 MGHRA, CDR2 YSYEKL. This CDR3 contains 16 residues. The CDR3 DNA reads TGCGCCAGCAGCCAAGCGACTAGCGGGAGGACCTACGAGCAGTACTTC. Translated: CASSQATSGRTYEQYF.

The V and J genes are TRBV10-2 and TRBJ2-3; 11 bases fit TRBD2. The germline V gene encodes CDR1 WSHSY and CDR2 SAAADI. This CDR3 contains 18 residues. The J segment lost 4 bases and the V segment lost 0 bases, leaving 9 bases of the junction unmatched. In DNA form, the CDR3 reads TGCGCCAGCAGTGAGTCCAGAACTAGCGGGAGTTTCCCAGATACGCAGTATTTT. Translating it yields CASSESRTSGSFPDTQYF.

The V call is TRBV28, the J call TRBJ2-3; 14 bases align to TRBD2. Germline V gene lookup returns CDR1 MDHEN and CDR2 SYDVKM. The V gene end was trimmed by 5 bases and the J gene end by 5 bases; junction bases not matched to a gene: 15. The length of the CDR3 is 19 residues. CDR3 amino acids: CASSARLAGGPGTRDTQYF. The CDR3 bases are TGTGCCAGCAGTGCCCGACTAGCGGGAGGGCCGGGGACAAGAGATACGCAGTATTTT.

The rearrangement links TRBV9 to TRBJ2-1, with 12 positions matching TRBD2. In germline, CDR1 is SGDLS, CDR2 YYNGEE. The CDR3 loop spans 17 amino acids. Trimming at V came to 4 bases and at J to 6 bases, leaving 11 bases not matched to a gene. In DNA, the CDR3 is TGTGCCAGCAGCCCATTCGGTGGACTAGCGGGATTCAATGAGCAGTTCTTC. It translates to CASSPFGGLAGFNEQFF. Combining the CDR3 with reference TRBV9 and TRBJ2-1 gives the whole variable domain DSGVTQTPKHLITATGQRVTLRCSPRSGDLSVYWYQQSLDQGLQFLIQYYNGEERAKGNILERFSAQQFPDLHSELNLSSLELGDSALYFCASSPFGGLAGFNEQFFGPGTRLTVL.

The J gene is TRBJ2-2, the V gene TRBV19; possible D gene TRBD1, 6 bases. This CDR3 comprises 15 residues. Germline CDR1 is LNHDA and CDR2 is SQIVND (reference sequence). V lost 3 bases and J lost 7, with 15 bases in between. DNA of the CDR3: TGTGCCAGTAGTATTCAGCAGGGGCGTATCGGGGAGCTGTTTTTT. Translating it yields CASSIQQGRIGELFF.

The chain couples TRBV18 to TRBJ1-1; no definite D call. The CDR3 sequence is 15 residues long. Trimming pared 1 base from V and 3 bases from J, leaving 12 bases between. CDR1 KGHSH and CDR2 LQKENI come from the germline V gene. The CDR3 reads CASSPQKGGHTEAFF. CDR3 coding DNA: TGTGCCAGCTCACCACAGAAGGGTGGGCACACTGAAGCTTTCTTT.

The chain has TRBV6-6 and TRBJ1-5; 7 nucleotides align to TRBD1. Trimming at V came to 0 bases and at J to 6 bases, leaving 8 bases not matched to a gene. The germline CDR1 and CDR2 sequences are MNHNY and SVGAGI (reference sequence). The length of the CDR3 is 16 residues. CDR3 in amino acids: CASSYSSGQGGQPQHF. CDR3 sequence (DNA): TGTGCCAGCAGTTACTCGAGTGGGCAGGGGGGTCAGCCCCAGCATTTT.

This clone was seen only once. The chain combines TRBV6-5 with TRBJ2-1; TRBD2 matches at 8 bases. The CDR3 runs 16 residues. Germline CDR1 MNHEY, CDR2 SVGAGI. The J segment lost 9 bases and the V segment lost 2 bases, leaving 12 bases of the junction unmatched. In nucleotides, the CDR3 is TGTGCCAGCAGTTACCCGGGACTAGAGTCCCATGGTGAGCAGTTCTTC. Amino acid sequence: CASSYPGLESHGEQFF.

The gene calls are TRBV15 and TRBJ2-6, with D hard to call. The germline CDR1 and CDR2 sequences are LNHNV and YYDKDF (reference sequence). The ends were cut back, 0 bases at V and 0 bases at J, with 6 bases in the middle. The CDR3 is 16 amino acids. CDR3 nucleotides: TGTGCCACCAGCAGAGATACGGCCTCTGGGGCCAACGTCCTGACTTTC. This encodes CATSRDTASGANVLTF. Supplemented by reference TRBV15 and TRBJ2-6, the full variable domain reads DAMVIQNPRYQVTQFGKPVTLSCSQTLNHNVMYWYQQKSSQAPKLLFHYYDKDFNNEADTPDNFQSRRPNTSFCFLDIRSPGLGDTAMYLCATSRDTASGANVLTFGAGSRLTVL.

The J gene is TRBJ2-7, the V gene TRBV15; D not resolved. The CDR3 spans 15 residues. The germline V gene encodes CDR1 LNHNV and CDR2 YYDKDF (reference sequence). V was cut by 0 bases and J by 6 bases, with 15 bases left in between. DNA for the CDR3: TGTGCCACCAGCAGAGATGAGCCTAGTCGGAGCGAGCAGTACTTC. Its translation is CATSRDEPSRSEQYF.

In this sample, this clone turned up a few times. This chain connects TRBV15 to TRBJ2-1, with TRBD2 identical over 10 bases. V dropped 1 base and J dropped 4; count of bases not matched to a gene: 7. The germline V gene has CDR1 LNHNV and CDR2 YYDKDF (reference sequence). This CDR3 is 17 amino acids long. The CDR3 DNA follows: TGTGCCACCAGCAGAGCTACTAGCGGGACGGGGTACAATGAGCAGTTCTTC. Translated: CATSRATSGTGYNEQFF.